The 8 T cell receptor beta chains reported below all come from one sample, sequenced in a study of cytomegalovirus exposure and HLA in healthy donors. Assay: immunoSEQ multiplex PCR; the TCRdb copy retains only in-frame clones and omits some. The repertoire holds 150,000 to 200,000 clones, about 87% seen once, with roughly 1.4% in the top ten. The specimen sequenced was PBMCs. Receptor source: a young woman in good health and CMV-seronegative.

This chain joins TRBV27 and TRBJ2-7; D perhaps matches TRBD2 (6 bases). Germline CDR1 MNHEY, CDR2 SMNVEV (reference sequence). Between the trimmed V and J ends, which lost 6 bases and 3 bases, there was a span of 15 bases. The CDR3 contains 14 residues. CDR3 coding DNA: TGTGCCAGCAGCCAAGGCGGGGAGGTCTACGAGCAGTACTTC. Translation gives CASSQGGEVYEQYF.

This clone was counted once. V gene TRBV5-1 combines with J gene TRBJ2-7; TRBD2 agrees at 7 bases. With 3 bases clipped from V and 3 bases from J, the junction kept 9 bases outside the gene matches. The CDR3 has 15 residues. Per the germline V gene, CDR1 is SGHRS and CDR2 is YFSETQ. CDR3 in DNA: TGCGCCAGCAGCTCCCTGGGGGGGGAGTACTACGAGCAGTACTTC. This sequence encodes CASSSLGGEYYEQYF.

The V and J genes are TRBV5-4 and TRBJ2-7; 8 bases are a match to TRBD1. The CDR3 covers 14 residues. Looked up from germline, CDR1 is SGHNT and CDR2 is YYREEE (reference sequence). The ends lost 5 bases at V and 2 bases at J; junction bases unmatched: 6. The DNA for the CDR3 is TGTGCCAGCAGGCGGGCAGGGGGCCCCTACGAGCAGTACTTC. Translated, it gives CASRRAGGPYEQYF.

V and J are TRBV6-1 and TRBJ2-2, with a possible D match to TRBD1 (6 bases). The germline V gene has CDR1 MNHNS and CDR2 SASEGT. The V and J ends lost 3 bases and 7 bases respectively, with 15 bases between them. The CDR3 contains 15 residues. The CDR3, as DNA: TGTGCCAGCAGTGAGAGTAGACAGGTAGTCGGGGAGCTGTTTTTT. Translated: CASSESRQVVGELFF.

The CDR3 loop reads CASNDRGSRGYTF. The CDR3 coding sequence is TGTGCCAGCAATGACAGGGGTTCTAGAGGCTACACCTTC. The rearrangement joins TRBV2 to TRBJ1-2; 8 bases are shared with TRBD1. The V gene end was trimmed by 7 bases and the J gene end by 8 bases; junction bases not matched to a gene: 9. The germline CDR1 and CDR2 sequences are SNHLY and FYNNEI. This CDR3 spans 13 amino acids.

The V gene is TRBV4-1, the J gene TRBJ2-3; D remains ambiguous. Germline V gene sequence: CDR1 MGHRA, CDR2 YSYEKL. V was trimmed by 4 bases and J by 2 bases, leaving 4 bases between them. The CDR3 sequence is 12 residues long. CDR3 region: CASSPHTDTQYF. The DNA for the CDR3 is TGCGCCAGCAGCCCCCACACAGATACGCAGTATTTT.

As for this clone: Other DNA sequences within the sample encode an identical CDR3. The rearrangement uses TRBV5-1 and TRBJ2-1, with 8 bases that match TRBD1. Per the germline V gene, CDR1 is SGHRS and CDR2 is YFSETQ. V lost 2 bases, J lost 4 bases, and 2 bases stayed unmatched. This CDR3 is 14 amino acids long. In DNA, the CDR3 is TGCGCCAGCAGCTTCACAGGGGGATACAATGAGCAGTTCTTC. Protein: CASSFTGGYNEQFF.

In DNA form, the CDR3 reads TGTGCCAGCAGCCAAGACGACAGGGCGAACACTGAAGCTTTCTTT. It yields the protein CASSQDDRANTEAFF. The chain employs TRBV4-2 and TRBJ1-1, with 7 bases identical to TRBD1. The germline gives CDR1 LGHNA, CDR2 YNFKEQ. J gave up 1 base and V 0 bases, and 2 bases lay outside the gene matches. The CDR3 totals 15 residues.